This T cell receptor (beta chain) is drawn from a study of cytomegalovirus exposure and HLA in healthy donors. Study results and caveats: Sequencing likely caused a cluster of highly shared sequence variants.

13 Jbeta primers and 60 Vbeta primers were used for the PCR. Clones were read by immunoSEQ multiplex PCR, and TCRdb kept only the in-frame ones, dropping some. The sample records around 170,000 clones, 60% to 85% being singletons. Regarding this clone: What it recognizes is unknown.

CDR1 is LNHDA and CDR2 is SQIVND in the germline V gene (reference sequence). The CDR3 length is 11 residues. The V end lost 3 bases, the J end lost 15 bases, and 12 bases lay between the germline ends. V and J are TRBV19 and TRBJ2-1; D gene unclear. The receptor comes from a man aged 18 to 30 in good health and CMV-seronegative. Source material: PBMCs. CDR3 in amino acids: CASSIGHRRFF. CDR3 nucleotide sequence: TGTGCCAGTAGTATTGGTCATCGGAGGTTCTTC.